Included here is one T cell receptor beta chain sequence, with context. Antigen: not known. Assay used: immunoSEQ multiplex PCR; TCRdb lists only in-frame clones, some missing. Of 130,000 to 150,000 clones detected, roughly 90% appear once; the ten largest clones hold less than 5.5%. These data belong to a study of cytomegalovirus exposure and HLA in healthy donors. Broader study findings: Testing in vitro showed three CMV-associated chains specific for CMV antigens.

CDR3 length: 13 residues. Germline V gives CDR1 KGHSH, CDR2 LQKENI. V was clipped by 6 bases and J by 5 bases, with 14 bases between them. The rearrangement links TRBV18 to TRBJ2-7; no reliable D call. The receptor was derived from a young man in good health and CMV-seropositive. Sequencing was performed on PBMCs. CDR3 region: CASSLVLGDEQYF. The CDR3 coding sequence is TGTGCCAGCTCCCTGGTGCTAGGAGACGAGCAGTACTTC.